Listed below are T cell receptor beta chains from one sample, sequenced in a study of T cells in Graves' hyperthyroidism and ophthalmopathy. Using its own MiXCR run on the multiplex PCR reads, TCRdb lists one record per CDR3 protein. This sample yields around 56,000 distinct CDR3 sequences, of which about 57% are seen a single time; 3.3% belongs to the top ten. The sample was blood. The receptors derive from a woman aged 60-75 years with Graves' ophthalmopathy. Each CDR3 is given with its conserved first and last residue. Fields, in order: CDR3 protein, CDR3 DNA, clone size, D gene, J gene, V gene. D genes are given only for firm matches. Expanded clones get a size class; other rows say once, few or many, or leave the size out.

CSARDRDGDNEQFF TGCAGTGCTAGGGACAGGGATGGGGACAATGAGCAGTTCTTC NA TRBD1 TRBJ2-1 TRBV20-1
CASSPNGQPGEQYF TGTGCCAGCAGCCCAAACGGCCAACCGGGGGAGCAGTACTTC many NA TRBJ2-7 TRBV7-3
CAISEPGTGSFNEQFF TGTGCCATCAGTGAACCCGGGACAGGGAGTTTCAATGAGCAGTTCTTC NA TRBD1 TRBJ2-1 TRBV10-3
CSAPRTGPGDNEQFF TGCAGTGCTCCCAGGACAGGGCCGGGGGACAATGAGCAGTTCTTC NA TRBD1 TRBJ2-1 TRBV20-1
CASSGSYEQYF TGTGCCAGCAGCGGGAGCTACGAGCAGTACTTC many NA TRBJ2-7 TRBV6-5
CASSIGGSGRAGEQYF TGTGCCAGTAGTATAGGCGGTAGCGGGAGGGCGGGAGAGCAGTACTTC NA TRBD2 TRBJ2-7 TRBV19
CASRLGQNTEAFF TGTGCCAGCAGACTCGGACAGAACACTGAAGCTTTCTTT NA NA TRBJ1-1 TRBV6-5
CASSLSQLNGYTFGSGRQETQYF NA NA NA TRBJ2-5 TRBV5-1
CASSLLTANEKLFF TGTGCCAGCAGCTTATTGACAGCAAATGAAAAACTGTTTTTT few NA TRBJ1-4 TRBV7-9
CASSLTGNLNQPQHF TGTGCCAGTAGCCTGACAGGGAACTTGAATCAGCCCCAGCATTTT many TRBD1 TRBJ1-5 TRBV19
CASSIGGRSTDTQYF TGCGCCAGTAGTATCGGGGGGAGGAGCACAGATACGCAGTATTTT NA TRBD2 TRBJ2-3 TRBV19
CASSPWGGKDTQYF TGTGCCAGCAGCCCCTGGGGCGGGAAGGATACGCAGTATTTT many NA TRBJ2-3 TRBV27
CASSTGTGPTDEQFF TGTGCCAGCAGCACCGGGACAGGCCCCACTGATGAGCAGTTCTTC NA TRBD1 TRBJ2-1 TRBV11-2
CASSVGLSNTGELFF TGTGCCAGCAGCGTAGGACTTTCGAACACCGGGGAGCTGTTTTTT many NA TRBJ2-2 TRBV9
CATSGDPPGATQYF TGTGCCACCAGCGGGGACCCGCCGGGGGCGACCCAGTACTTC many NA TRBJ2-5 TRBV15
CASSDRGAYTDTQYF TGTGCCAGCAGTGACCGGGGGGCCTACACAGATACGCAGTATTTT many NA TRBJ2-3 TRBV6-4
CASSLWVSGGAGYNGQFF TGTGCCAGCAGCTTGTGGGTTAGCGGGGGGGCGGGTTACAATGGGCAGTTCTTC NA TRBD2 TRBJ2-1 TRBV7-2
CASRNSGGRWEQYF TGTGCCAGCAGAAATAGCGGGGGCCGCTGGGAGCAGTACTTC many TRBD2 TRBJ2-7 TRBV27
CASSEELVRVYEQYF TGTGCCAGCAGTGAAGAACTAGTTAGAGTCTACGAGCAGTACTTC many NA TRBJ2-7 TRBV6-1
CASSLTSGANEKLFF TGTGCCAGCAGCTTAACTAGCGGGGCCAATGAAAAACTGTTTTTT NA NA TRBJ1-4 TRBV11-2
CASSLLGGETQYF TGTGCCAGCAGTTTACTTGGGGGAGAGACCCAGTACTTC NA NA TRBJ2-5 TRBV12-3/TRBV12-4
CASSLAEGVGTEAFF TGTGCCAGCAGCTTAGCGGAGGGGGTTGGCACTGAAGCTTTCTTT NA NA TRBJ1-1 TRBV7-9
CASSRRTF TGTGCCAGCAGCCGTCGGACTTTC NA NA TRBJ2-6 TRBV7-6
CASSLGRGSTDTQYF TGTGCCAGCAGCTTGGGGCGGGGGTCTACAGATACGCAGTATTTT many TRBD2 TRBJ2-3 TRBV7-6
CASSLAGQGSNGYTF TGCGCCAGCAGCTTGGCGGGACAGGGAAGTAATGGCTACACCTTC once TRBD1 TRBJ1-2 TRBV5-1
CASSVLAGGARNNEQFF TGTGCCAGCAGCGTTCTAGCGGGGGGGGCCAGAAACAATGAGCAGTTCTTC NA TRBD2 TRBJ2-1 TRBV9
CASSFQPTSAGANVLTF TGTGCCAGCAGCTTCCAGCCAACTAGCGCTGGGGCCAACGTCCTGACTTTC NA TRBD2 TRBJ2-6 TRBV7-6
CSVVGRGYYEQYF TGCAGCGTTGTGGGCAGGGGCTACTACGAGCAGTACTTC NA NA TRBJ2-7 TRBV29-1